This T cell receptor (beta chain) was recorded in a study of tumour-infiltrating T cells in Burkitt lymphoma. Study context: Patients covered every epidemiological subtype of Burkitt lymphoma. Productive clonality predicted overall and progression-free survival. Study outcomes and limitations: Several public clonotypes were shared across many Burkitt lymphoma patients.

In regard to this clone: Its target is unknown.

The CDR3 is 15 amino acids. The germline V gene encodes CDR1 SGHTA and CDR2 FQGNSA. The V end was cut by 2 bases, the J end by 1 base, with 10 bases between. The method was immunoSEQ multiplex PCR; TCRdb's version includes in-frame clones alone and lacks a portion of them. The sample consists of around 3,300 clones, about an eighth of them appearing once. The receptor comes from a human donor with Burkitt lymphoma. This chain uses TRBV7-2 with TRBJ2-3; TRBD2 might be the D (6 bases). Input material: tumor tissue. The CDR3 here is CASSLIWGGTDTQYF. CDR3 DNA: TGTGCCAGCAGCTTAATATGGGGGGGCACAGATACGCAGTATTTT.